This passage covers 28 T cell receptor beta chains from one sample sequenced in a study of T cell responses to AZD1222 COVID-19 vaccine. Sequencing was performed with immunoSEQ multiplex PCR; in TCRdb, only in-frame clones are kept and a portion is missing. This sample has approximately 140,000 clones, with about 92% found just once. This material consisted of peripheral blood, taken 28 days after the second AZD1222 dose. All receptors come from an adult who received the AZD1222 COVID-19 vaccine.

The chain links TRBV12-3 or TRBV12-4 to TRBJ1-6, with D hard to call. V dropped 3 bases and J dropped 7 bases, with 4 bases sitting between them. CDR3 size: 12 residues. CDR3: CASSLGNSPLHF. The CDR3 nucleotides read TGTGCCAGCAGTTTGGGAAATTCACCCCTCCACTTT.

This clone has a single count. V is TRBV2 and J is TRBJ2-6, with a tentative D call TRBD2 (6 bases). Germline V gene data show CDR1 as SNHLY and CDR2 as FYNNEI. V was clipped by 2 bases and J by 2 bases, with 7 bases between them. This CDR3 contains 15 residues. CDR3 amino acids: CASSESGAGANVLTF. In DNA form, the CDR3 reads TGTGCCAGCAGTGAATCGGGAGCTGGGGCCAACGTCCTGACTTTC.

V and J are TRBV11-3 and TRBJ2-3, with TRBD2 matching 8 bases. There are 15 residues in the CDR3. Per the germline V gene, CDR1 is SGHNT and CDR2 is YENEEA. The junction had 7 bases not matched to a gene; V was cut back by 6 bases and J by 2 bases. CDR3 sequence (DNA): TGTGCCAGCAGTCCCGGGACTAGTCTCACAGATACGCAGTATTTT. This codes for CASSPGTSLTDTQYF.

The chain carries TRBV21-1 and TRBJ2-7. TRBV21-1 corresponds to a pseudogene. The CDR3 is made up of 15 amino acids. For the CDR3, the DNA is TGTGCCAGCAGCAAAGTGGGGGGCCTGGCCTACGAGCAGTACTTC. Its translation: CASSKVGGLAYEQYF.

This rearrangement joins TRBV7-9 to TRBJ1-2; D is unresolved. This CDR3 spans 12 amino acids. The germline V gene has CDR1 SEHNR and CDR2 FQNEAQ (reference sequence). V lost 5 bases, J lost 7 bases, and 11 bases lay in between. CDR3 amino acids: CASSPVAGGYTF. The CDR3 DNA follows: TGTGCCAGCAGCCCGGTGGCAGGTGGCTACACCTTC. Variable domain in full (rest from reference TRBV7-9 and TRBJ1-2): DTGVSQNPRHKITKRGQNVTFRCDPISEHNRLYWYRQTLGQGPEFLTYFQNEAQLEKSRLLSDRFSAERPKGSFSTLEIQRTEQGDSAMYLCASSPVAGGYTFGSGTRLTVV.

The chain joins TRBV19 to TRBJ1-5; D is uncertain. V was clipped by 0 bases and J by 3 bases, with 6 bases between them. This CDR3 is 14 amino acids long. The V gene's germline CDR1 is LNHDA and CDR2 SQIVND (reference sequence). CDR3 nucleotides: TGTGCCAGTAGTATAGATCACGACAATCAGCCCCAGCATTTT. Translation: CASSIDHDNQPQHF. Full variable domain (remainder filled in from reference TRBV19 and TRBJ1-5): DGGITQSPKYLFRKEGQNVTLSCEQNLNHDAMYWYRQDPGQGLRLIYYSQIVNDFQKGDIAEGYSVSREKKESFPLTVTSAQKNPTAFYLCASSIDHDNQPQHFGDGTRLSIL.

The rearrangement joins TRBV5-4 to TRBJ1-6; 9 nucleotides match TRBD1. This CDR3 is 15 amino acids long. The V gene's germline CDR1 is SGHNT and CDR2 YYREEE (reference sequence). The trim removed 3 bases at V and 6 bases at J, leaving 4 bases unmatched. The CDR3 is CASSWGQGSNSPLHF. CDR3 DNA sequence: TGTGCCAGCAGCTGGGGACAGGGTTCTAATTCACCCCTCCACTTT.

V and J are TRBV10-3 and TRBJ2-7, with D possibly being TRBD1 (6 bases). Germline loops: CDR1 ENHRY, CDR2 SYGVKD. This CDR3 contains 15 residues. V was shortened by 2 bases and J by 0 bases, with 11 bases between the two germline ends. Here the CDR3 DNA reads TGTGCCATCAGTGAGATGACAGGACCCTCCTACGAGCAGTACTTC. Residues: CAISEMTGPSYEQYF.

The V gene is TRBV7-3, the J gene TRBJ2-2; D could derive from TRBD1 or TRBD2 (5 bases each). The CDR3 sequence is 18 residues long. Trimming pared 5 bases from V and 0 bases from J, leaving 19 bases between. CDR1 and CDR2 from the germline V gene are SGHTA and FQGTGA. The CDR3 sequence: CASSRTTGLLTNTGELFF. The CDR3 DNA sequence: TGTGCCAGCAGCCGGACGACGGGGCTTCTTACGAACACCGGGGAGCTGTTTTTT.

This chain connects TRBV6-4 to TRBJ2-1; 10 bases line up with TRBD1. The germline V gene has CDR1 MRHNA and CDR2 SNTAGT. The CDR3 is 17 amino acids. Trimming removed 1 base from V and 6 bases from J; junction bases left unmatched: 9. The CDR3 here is CASSDLHRDRGPNEQFF. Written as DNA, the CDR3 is TGTGCCAGCAGTGACTTACACCGGGACAGGGGCCCCAATGAGCAGTTCTTC.

The CDR3 nucleotides are TGTGCCATCACCGAGATGACAGGGAGTCACTCTGGAAACACCATATATTTT. Its protein is CAITEMTGSHSGNTIYF. This chain connects TRBV10-3 to TRBJ1-3; 7 bases match TRBD1. Trimming at V came to 7 bases and at J to 0 bases, leaving 12 bases not matched to a gene. Per the germline V gene, CDR1 is ENHRY and CDR2 is SYGVKD. This CDR3 spans 17 amino acids.

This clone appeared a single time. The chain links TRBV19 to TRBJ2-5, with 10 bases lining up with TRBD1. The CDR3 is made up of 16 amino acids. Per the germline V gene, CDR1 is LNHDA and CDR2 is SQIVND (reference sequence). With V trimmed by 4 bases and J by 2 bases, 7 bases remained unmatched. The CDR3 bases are TGTGCCAGTAGTAGCCTGATGGGACAGGGGCAAGAGACCCAGTACTTC. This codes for CASSSLMGQGQETQYF. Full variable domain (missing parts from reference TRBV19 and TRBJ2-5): DGGITQSPKYLFRKEGQNVTLSCEQNLNHDAMYWYRQDPGQGLRLIYYSQIVNDFQKGDIAEGYSVSREKKESFPLTVTSAQKNPTAFYLCASSSLMGQGQETQYFGPGTRLLVL.

The CDR3 protein is CAISLATYEQYF. In nucleotides, the CDR3 is TGTGCCATCAGTCTAGCTACCTACGAGCAGTACTTC. The chain has TRBV10-3 and TRBJ2-7, with D maybe TRBD2 (5 bases). Germline V gene data show CDR1 as ENHRY and CDR2 as SYGVKD. This CDR3 has 12 residues. Trimming stripped 5 bases from V and 2 bases from J, with 7 bases between.

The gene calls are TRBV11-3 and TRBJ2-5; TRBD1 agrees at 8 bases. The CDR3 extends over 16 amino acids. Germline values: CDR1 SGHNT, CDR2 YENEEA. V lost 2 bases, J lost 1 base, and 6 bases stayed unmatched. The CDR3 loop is CASSLSDRGGQETQYF. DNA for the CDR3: TGTGCCAGCAGCTTAAGCGACAGGGGTGGCCAAGAGACCCAGTACTTC. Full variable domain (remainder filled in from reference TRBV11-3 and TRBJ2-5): EAGVVQSPRYKIIEKKQPVAFWCNPISGHNTLYWYLQNLGQGPELLIRYENEEAVDDSQLPKDRFSAERLKGVDSTLKIQPAELGDSAVYLCASSLSDRGGQETQYFGPGTRLLVL.

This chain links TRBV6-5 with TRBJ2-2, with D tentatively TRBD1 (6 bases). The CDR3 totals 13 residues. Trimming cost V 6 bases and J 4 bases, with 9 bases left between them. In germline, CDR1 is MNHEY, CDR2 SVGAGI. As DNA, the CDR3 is TGTGCCAGCAGACAGGGAATCACCGGGGAGCTGTTTTTT. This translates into CASRQGITGELFF.

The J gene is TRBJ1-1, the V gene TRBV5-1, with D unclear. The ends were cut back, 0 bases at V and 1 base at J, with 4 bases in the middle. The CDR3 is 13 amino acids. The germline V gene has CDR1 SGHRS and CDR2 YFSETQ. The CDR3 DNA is TGCGCCAGCAGCTTGGAGGGGAACACTGAAGCTTTCTTT. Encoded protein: CASSLEGNTEAFF.

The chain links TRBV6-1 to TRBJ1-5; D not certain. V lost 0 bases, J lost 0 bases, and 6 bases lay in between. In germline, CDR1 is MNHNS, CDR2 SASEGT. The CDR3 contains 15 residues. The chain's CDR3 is CASSEAWGSNQPQHF. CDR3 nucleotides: TGTGCCAGCAGTGAAGCGTGGGGTAGCAATCAGCCCCAGCATTTT.

The CDR3 DNA sequence: TGCGCCAGCAGCCAAGATGCCGGGTCGGGTTTTGGAAACACCATATATTTT. It specifies CASSQDAGSGFGNTIYF. The rearrangement uses TRBV4-3 and TRBJ1-3; D unclear. Germline CDR1 and CDR2: LGHNA and YSLEER. Trimming shortened V by 0 bases and J by 3 bases, and 15 bases separated the two germline ends. The CDR3 spans 17 residues.

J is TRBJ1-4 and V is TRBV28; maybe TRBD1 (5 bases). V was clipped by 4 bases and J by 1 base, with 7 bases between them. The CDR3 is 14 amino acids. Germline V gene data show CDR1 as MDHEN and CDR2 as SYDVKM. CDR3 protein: CASSSRVTNEKLFF. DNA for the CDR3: TGTGCCAGCAGTTCCAGGGTAACTAATGAAAAACTGTTTTTT. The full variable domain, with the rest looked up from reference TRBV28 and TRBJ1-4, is DVKVTQSSRYLVKRTGEKVFLECVQDMDHENMFWYRQDPGLGLRLIYFSYDVKMKEKGDIPEGYSVSREKKERFSLILESASTNQTSMYLCASSSRVTNEKLFFGSGTQLSVL.

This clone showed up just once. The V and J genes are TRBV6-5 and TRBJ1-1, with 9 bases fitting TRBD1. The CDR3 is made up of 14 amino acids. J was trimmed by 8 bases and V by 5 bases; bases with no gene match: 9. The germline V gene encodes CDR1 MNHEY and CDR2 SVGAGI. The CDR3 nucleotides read TGTGCCAGCAGTACGGGACAGGGTTGGAGGGAAGCTTTCTTT. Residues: CASSTGQGWREAFF.

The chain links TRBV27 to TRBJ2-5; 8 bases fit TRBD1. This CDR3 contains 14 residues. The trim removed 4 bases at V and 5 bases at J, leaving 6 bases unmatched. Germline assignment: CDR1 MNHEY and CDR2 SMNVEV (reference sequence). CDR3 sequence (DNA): TGTGCCAGCAGTTCCCCGGACAGGGTCGAGACCCAGTACTTC. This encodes CASSSPDRVETQYF.

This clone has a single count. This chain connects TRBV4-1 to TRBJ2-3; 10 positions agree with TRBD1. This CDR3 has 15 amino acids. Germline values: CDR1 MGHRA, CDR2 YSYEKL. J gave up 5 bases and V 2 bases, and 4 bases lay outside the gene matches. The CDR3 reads CASSQRQGARDTQYF. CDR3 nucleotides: TGCGCCAGCAGCCAAAGACAGGGGGCCCGAGATACGCAGTATTTT.

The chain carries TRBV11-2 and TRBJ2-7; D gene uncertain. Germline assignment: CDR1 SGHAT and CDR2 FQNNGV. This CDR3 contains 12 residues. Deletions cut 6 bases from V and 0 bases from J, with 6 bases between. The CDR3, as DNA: TGTGCCAGCAGTCCCAACTCCTACGAGCAGTACTTC. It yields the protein CASSPNSYEQYF.

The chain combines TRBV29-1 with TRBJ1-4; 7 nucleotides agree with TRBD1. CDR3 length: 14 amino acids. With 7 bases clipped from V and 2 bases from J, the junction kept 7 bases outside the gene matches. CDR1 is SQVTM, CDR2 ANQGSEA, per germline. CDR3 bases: TGCAGCGGTTCCGGGGGACAGACTAATGAAAAACTGTTTTTT. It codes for CSGSGGQTNEKLFF.

In nucleotides, the CDR3 is TGTGCCAGCAGTTACTCGGGGGCCCCTAGCCGTAATACGCAGTATTTT. It is translated as CASSYSGAPSRNTQYF. The chain employs TRBV6-5 and TRBJ2-3; tentative D call: TRBD1 (6 bases). From germline, CDR1 is MNHEY and CDR2 SVGAGI. V lost 0 bases to trimming and J lost 7 bases, with 17 bases between them. CDR3 length equals 16 residues.

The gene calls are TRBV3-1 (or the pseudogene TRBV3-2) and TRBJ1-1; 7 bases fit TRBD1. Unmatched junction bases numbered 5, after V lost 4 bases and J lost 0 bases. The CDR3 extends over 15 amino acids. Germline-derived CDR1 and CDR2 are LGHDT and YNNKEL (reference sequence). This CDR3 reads CASSLWTGLNTEAFF. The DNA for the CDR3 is TGTGCCAGCAGCCTTTGGACAGGTTTGAACACTGAAGCTTTCTTT.

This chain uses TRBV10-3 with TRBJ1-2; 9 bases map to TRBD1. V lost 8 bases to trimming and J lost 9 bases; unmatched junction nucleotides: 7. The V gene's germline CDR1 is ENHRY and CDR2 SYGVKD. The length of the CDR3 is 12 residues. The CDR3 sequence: CAIGRDRVRYTF. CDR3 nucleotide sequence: TGTGCCATCGGCAGGGACAGGGTGCGCTACACCTTC.

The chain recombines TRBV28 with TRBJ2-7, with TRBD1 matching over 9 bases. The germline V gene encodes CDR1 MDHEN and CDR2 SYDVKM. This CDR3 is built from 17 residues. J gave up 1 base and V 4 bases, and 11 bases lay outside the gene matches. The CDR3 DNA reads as TGTGCCAGCAGTTCCCCACAGCGGGGACAGGGATCCTACGAGCAGTACTTC. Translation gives CASSSPQRGQGSYEQYF. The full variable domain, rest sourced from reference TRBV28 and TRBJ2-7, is DVKVTQSSRYLVKRTGEKVFLECVQDMDHENMFWYRQDPGLGLRLIYFSYDVKMKEKGDIPEGYSVSREKKERFSLILESASTNQTSMYLCASSSPQRGQGSYEQYFGPGTRLTVT.